A single T cell receptor (beta chain) is shown here with its context. What it binds is not known. This sample was included in a study of cytomegalovirus exposure and HLA in healthy donors. Study-wide results and caveats: The study labeled 180 or so TCR beta chains cytomegalovirus-associated. Testing in vitro showed a few CMV-associated chains specific for CMV antigens. Reportedly, diagnosis of cytomegalovirus status by the classifier showed high specificity and sensitivity.

Assay used: immunoSEQ multiplex PCR; TCRdb lists only in-frame clones, some missing. The table lists around 300,000 clones, 80% to 90% of them singletons. The CDR3 runs 14 residues. Trimming cost V 0 bases and J 3 bases, with 7 bases left between them. CDR1 SGHNT and CDR2 YENEEA come from the germline V gene. The clonotype was recovered from a woman aged 18 to 35 in good health and CMV-seronegative. This chain connects TRBV11-3 to TRBJ2-3, with D perhaps TRBD1 (5 bases). The sequenced sample consisted of PBMCs. The CDR3 here is CASSLEGVTDTQYF. For the CDR3, the DNA is TGTGCCAGCAGCTTAGAAGGGGTGACAGATACGCAGTATTTT.